This T cell receptor (beta chain) was sequenced in a study of identical twins. Overall study results and limits: Models underestimated how often monozygotic twins shared out-of-frame TCR alpha.

The germline V and J ends were trimmed by 6 bases and 2 bases, with 12 bases remaining between them. Germline V lookup: CDR1 DFQATT, CDR2 SNEGSKA (reference sequence). The CDR3 is made up of 13 amino acids. MiXCR, run by TCRdb on the 5' RACE reads, gives a single entry per CDR3 protein. Of 400,000 to 500,000 distinct CDR3 sequences listed, roughly 13% are singletons. This clonotype turned up a few times. Antigen: not known. The same data also contributed to another study, on yellow fever vaccine responses in identical twins.

Sequencing was performed on CD4+ T cells sorted from blood. The source of this sequence is a woman younger than 30 in good health. V gene TRBV20-1 combines with J gene TRBJ2-3; D gene unclear. The CDR3 sequence is CSAPPQVTDTQYF. Here the CDR3 DNA reads TGCAGTGCGCCGCCCCAGGTCACAGATACGCAGTATTTT.